One and the same sample provided the 5 T cell receptor beta chains below, sequenced in a study of cytomegalovirus exposure and HLA in healthy donors. With 60 Vbeta and 13 Jbeta primers, the PCR was carried out. The table came from immunoSEQ multiplex PCR; TCRdb's copy has only in-frame clones and leaves some out. The sample includes 200,000 to 250,000 clones, approximately 82% of them seen just once. Source material: PBMCs. The receptors shown here come from a woman aged 40 to 50 in good health and CMV-seronegative.

The chain carries TRBV10-3 and TRBJ1-1; maybe TRBD1 (6 bases). There are 15 residues in the CDR3. Germline lookup yields CDR1 ENHRY and CDR2 SYGVKD. The V end lost 6 bases, the J end lost 3 bases, and 17 bases lay between the germline ends. The DNA of the CDR3 is TGTGCCATCAGCGGGAGGGGGGCGAGGGACACTGAAGCTTTCTTT. Encoded protein: CAISGRGARDTEAFF.

V and J are TRBV14 and TRBJ2-5; TRBD1 matches 7 bases. The CDR3 runs 14 residues. From germline, CDR1 is SGHDN and CDR2 FVKESK. V was clipped by 5 bases and J by 1 base; unmatched bases: 4. The CDR3 DNA is TGTGCCAGCAGCAAGGGACAGCCCCAAGAGACCCAGTACTTC. Translating gives CASSKGQPQETQYF.

V gene TRBV12-5 combines with J gene TRBJ2-5, with D tentatively TRBD1 (6 bases). V lost 9 bases, J lost 0 bases, and 17 bases lay in between. Germline assignment: CDR1 LGHNT and CDR2 FRNRAP. The CDR3 has 15 amino acids. The CDR3 loop is CARQNPRQDQETQYF. In DNA, the CDR3 is TGTGCTAGGCAGAACCCCAGACAGGACCAAGAGACCCAGTACTTC.

The chain carries TRBV11-2 and TRBJ2-7; D is unclear. Germline CDR1 and CDR2: SGHAT and FQNNGV. The V end lost 5 bases, the J end lost 3 bases, and 17 bases lay between the germline ends. The CDR3 consists of 15 residues. CDR3: CASSLRPQAVYEQYF. In DNA form, the CDR3 reads TGTGCCAGCAGCCTAAGGCCCCAGGCTGTCTACGAGCAGTACTTC.

V gene TRBV6-1 combines with J gene TRBJ1-2, with D possibly matching TRBD1 (6 bases). Trimming left V 7 bases short and J 7 bases short, with 10 bases between. This CDR3 has 11 amino acids. Germline values: CDR1 MNHNS, CDR2 SASEGT. CDR3 bases: TGTGCCAGCACTCAGGGGTCTGGCTACACCTTC. It translates to CASTQGSGYTF.